This note documents a single T cell receptor (beta chain) sequence. TCRdb's table, derived via immunoSEQ multiplex PCR, lists solely in-frame clones and lacks some. Of about 52,000 clones in the sample, 82% were seen once. This record comes from a study of blood T cell repertoires in COVID-19. The CDR3 runs to 16 residues. CDR1 is WSHSY, CDR2 SAAADI, per germline. The ends were cut back, 3 bases at V and 0 bases at J, with 13 bases in the middle. The chain couples TRBV10-2 to TRBJ2-3; D perhaps matches TRBD2 (5 bases). The specimen sequenced was peripheral blood. This clonotype was sampled from a man aged 80 or over with COVID-19, enrolled during active disease. In DNA form, the CDR3 reads TGCGCCAGCAGTGACCTCGGGCTAGCTAGCACAGATACGCAGTATTTT. It codes for CASSDLGLASTDTQYF.